This T cell receptor (beta chain) was retrieved from a study of blood T cell repertoires in COVID-19. Study summary: Collection of acute and convalescent COVID-19 samples took place in the United States, Italy and Spain. The cDNA or gDNA used as material had been derived from T cells, B-cell-depleted T cells, or PBMCs.

As originally analysed: The assay estimated nucleated cells by amplifying reference gene primers. Using immunoSEQ multiplex PCR, the repertoire was profiled, and TCRdb retains in-frame clones only, with some absent. V, J and clone size are taken as reported in that table, and D and trimming were inferred from the DNA itself. This table holds about 59,000 clones, around three quarters found once. The CDR3 covers 18 residues. The sequenced material came from peripheral blood. The sequence derives from a man aged 60-69 years with acute or convalescent COVID-19. V gene TRBV1 combines with J gene TRBJ2-2; the DNA was not compared with TRBD2, the D call given in the table. TRBV1 is shown as a pseudogene. CDR3 coding DNA: TGCACCAGCAGCCAAGATCATGTAGCGACCCCGAACACCGGGGAGCTGTTTTTT. Protein sequence: CTSSQDHVATPNTGELFF.